This passage covers 9 T cell receptor beta chains from one sample sequenced in a study of T-cell reconstitution after alpha-beta-depleted transplantation in children. TCRbeta library preparation incorporated unique molecular identifiers. TCRdb analysed the PCR reads with MiXCR anew, one entry per CDR3 protein. This table holds 670,000 or so distinct CDR3 sequences, over 10% found once. The starting material was PBMCs, obtained before TCRalphabeta/CD19-depleted stem cell transplant. These receptors were taken from a girl aged 2-10 years with congenital amegakaryocytic thrombocytopenia, due to receive a stem cell transplant.

This clonotype has only a few counts. CDR3 sequence: CASLGSGTINTGELFF. As DNA, the CDR3 is TGCGCCAGCCTAGGATCCGGGACTATCAACACCGGGGAGCTGTTTTTT. The chain recombines TRBV5-1 with TRBJ2-2; 7 bases map to TRBD2. Looked up from germline, CDR1 is SGHRS and CDR2 is YFSETQ. With 7 bases clipped from V and 2 bases from J, the junction kept 11 bases outside the gene matches. The length of the CDR3 is 16 residues.

The sample holds many counts of this clonotype. The V call is TRBV5-1, the J call TRBJ2-2; weak D call: TRBD2 (6 bases). The CDR3 has 16 amino acids. The V gene's germline CDR1 is SGHRS and CDR2 YFSETQ. Trimming pared 6 bases from V and 0 bases from J, leaving 15 bases between. CDR3 loop: CASTSEIHPNTGELFF. The CDR3 DNA sequence: TGCGCCAGCACTAGCGAGATTCACCCGAACACCGGGGAGCTGTTTTTT.

This clonotype was found many times. J is TRBJ2-7 and V is TRBV12-3 or TRBV12-4; tentative D call: TRBD1 (6 bases). V was pared by 6 bases and J by 2 bases, with 14 bases between. This CDR3 spans 14 amino acids. The CDR3 bases are TGTGCCAGCAGCTTGGGTAACAGGGCCTACGAGCAGTACTTC. This gives the protein CASSLGNRAYEQYF.

This clonotype showed up just a few times. V usage is TRBV28 and J usage is TRBJ1-4; possibly TRBD1 for D (6 bases). The V gene lost 2 bases and the J gene lost 5 bases, with 15 bases spanning the gap. The germline gives CDR1 MDHEN, CDR2 SYDVKM. The CDR3 loop spans 16 amino acids. The CDR3 here is CASSLPTGLGNEKLFF. The CDR3 DNA follows: TGTGCCAGCAGTTTACCGACAGGCTTAGGGAATGAAAAACTGTTTTTT.

There are a few counts of this clonotype. The CDR3 sequence is CASTLASVTEAFF. The CDR3 DNA follows: TGTGCCAGCACCCTAGCGTCGGTCACTGAAGCTTTCTTT. The rearrangement links TRBV7-9 to TRBJ1-1; D not certain. V lost 7 bases to trimming and J lost 4 bases, with 13 bases between them. Germline CDR1 SEHNR, CDR2 FQNEAQ (reference sequence). The CDR3 runs to 13 residues.

This chain connects TRBV9 to TRBJ1-1; the D is unclear. The ends were cut back, 0 bases at V and 0 bases at J, with 15 bases in the middle. The CDR3 has 17 amino acids. Germline V gene data show CDR1 as SGDLS and CDR2 as YYNGEE. CDR3 residues: CASSVVPFTGMNTEAFF. In DNA, the CDR3 is TGTGCCAGCAGCGTAGTACCTTTTACTGGGATGAACACTGAAGCTTTCTTT.

The chain links TRBV11-2 to TRBJ2-7, with D perhaps TRBD2 (6 bases). Trimming removed 5 bases from V and 2 bases from J, with 22 bases in between. Germline CDR1 reads SGHAT; CDR2 reads FQNNGV. The CDR3 spans 17 residues. In DNA form, the CDR3 reads TGTGCCAGCAGCCAGAACCTCCGGGACTTTACCGCCTACGAGCAGTACTTC. It encodes CASSQNLRDFTAYEQYF.

This clonotype was observed many times. The chain has TRBV12-3 or TRBV12-4 and TRBJ2-2; TRBD2 agrees at 9 bases. V dropped 6 bases and J dropped 3; count of bases not matched to a gene: 8. CDR3 length: 16 amino acids. The CDR3 spells CASSPTSGRHTGELFF. CDR3 coding DNA: TGTGCCAGCAGCCCCACCAGCGGGAGGCACACCGGGGAGCTGTTTTTT.

In this sample, this clonotype turned up many times. The rearrangement links TRBV3-1 to TRBJ2-1; a possible D gene is TRBD1 (5 bases). The CDR3 has 18 amino acids. Per the germline V gene, CDR1 is LGHDT and CDR2 is YNNKEL (reference sequence). V shed 0 bases and J shed 1 base, with 16 bases lying between them. The CDR3 region has the DNA TGTGCCAGCAGCCAAGATTTGGGGCAGCGCCTATCCTACAATGAGCAGTTCTTC. Its translation is CASSQDLGQRLSYNEQFF.